These 23 T cell receptor beta chains originate from one sample sequenced in a study of cytomegalovirus exposure and HLA in healthy donors. Amplification used 60 Vbeta primers and 13 Jbeta primers. Repertoires were generated with immunoSEQ multiplex PCR, while TCRdb's copy carries only in-frame clones and drops some. The sample has about 170,000 clones; under 80% are singletons. Sequenced material: PBMCs. These TCRs come from a man aged 35 to 55 in good health and CMV-seronegative.

With regard to this clone: The same CDR3 is also encoded by other DNA sequences in this sample. The chain has TRBV18 and TRBJ1-1; a weak D match, TRBD1 (5 bases). The CDR3 covers 12 residues. Trimming shortened V by 2 bases and J by 8 bases, and 9 bases separated the two germline ends. Germline V gene data show CDR1 as KGHSH and CDR2 as LQKENI. As DNA, the CDR3 is TGTGCCAGCTCACCAGGGGAGGGGGAAGCTTTCTTT. This sequence encodes CASSPGEGEAFF.

This clone was counted once. The chain joins TRBV19 to TRBJ1-2, with 7 positions matching TRBD1. Unmatched junction bases numbered 13, after V lost 7 bases and J lost 5 bases. The CDR3 runs 15 residues. Per the germline V gene, CDR1 is LNHDA and CDR2 is SQIVND (reference sequence). CDR3 DNA: TGTGCCAGTATTCAAACCGCCGGGACAGAATATGGCTACACCTTC. Encoded protein: CASIQTAGTEYGYTF.

The V and J genes are TRBV5-4 and TRBJ2-7; D is possibly TRBD1 (5 bases). Deletions cut 2 bases from V and 4 bases from J, with 10 bases between. Germline CDR1 SGHNT, CDR2 YYREEE (reference sequence). There are 13 residues in the CDR3. Here the CDR3 reads CASSFETEYEQYF. The CDR3 coding sequence is TGTGCCAGCAGCTTCGAGACAGAGTACGAGCAGTACTTC.

V and J are TRBV21-1 and TRBJ1-3. TRBV21-1 is a pseudogene segment. There are 18 residues in the CDR3. The CDR3 is CASSPPNNGGFGGNTIYF. CDR3 bases: TGTGCCAGCAGCCCCCCCAATAACGGGGGGTTTGGAGGAAACACCATATATTTT.

This chain connects TRBV6-5 to TRBJ1-2; D ambiguous. This CDR3 comprises 11 residues. The V gene's germline CDR1 is MNHEY and CDR2 SVGAGI. Between the trimmed V and J ends, which lost 5 bases and 5 bases, there was a span of 6 bases. CDR3 loop: CASSEGYGYTF. DNA for the CDR3: TGTGCCAGCAGTGAGGGTTATGGCTACACCTTC.

The V gene is TRBV19, the J gene TRBJ1-1, with D possibly being TRBD1 (6 bases). The germline gives CDR1 LNHDA, CDR2 SQIVND (reference sequence). The V and J ends lost 0 bases and 1 base respectively, with 6 bases between them. The CDR3 spans 14 residues. DNA for the CDR3: TGTGCCAGTAGTATAGAGACAGGGAACACTGAAGCTTTCTTT. Translating it yields CASSIETGNTEAFF.

The chain joins TRBV18 to TRBJ2-1; 12 bases fit TRBD2. J gave up 0 bases and V 4 bases, and 10 bases lay outside the gene matches. CDR1 is KGHSH, CDR2 LQKENI, per germline. This CDR3 region has 19 residues. The CDR3, as DNA: TGTGCCAGCTCACTCGGACTAGCGGGACGGAGAAGCTCCTACAATGAGCAGTTCTTC. This gives the protein CASSLGLAGRRSSYNEQFF.

V gene TRBV19 combines with J gene TRBJ2-7; TRBD2 agrees at 8 bases. This CDR3 has 14 amino acids. Germline V gene data show CDR1 as LNHDA and CDR2 as SQIVND (reference sequence). V shed 3 bases, J shed 4 bases, and the junction held 5 bases outside the gene matches. CDR3 loop: CASSMEGLAYEQYF. CDR3 DNA sequence: TGTGCCAGTAGTATGGAAGGACTAGCATACGAGCAGTACTTC.

This clone occurred once. The V gene is TRBV10-2, the J gene TRBJ2-7, with a tentative D call TRBD2 (6 bases). Germline V lookup: CDR1 WSHSY, CDR2 SAAADI. The CDR3 is 14 residues long. V shed 10 bases and J shed 3 bases, with 19 bases lying between them. CDR3 loop: CAIFPYGTDYEQYF. The CDR3 DNA reads as TGCGCCATTTTCCCGTATGGGACTGACTACGAGCAGTACTTC.

This chain connects TRBV9 to TRBJ2-3, with D perhaps matching TRBD2 (6 bases). CDR1 and CDR2 from the germline V gene are SGDLS and YYNGEE. V lost 2 bases and J lost 1, with 14 bases in between. This CDR3 is 16 amino acids long. This CDR3 reads CASSVWDSGGTDTQYF. DNA of the CDR3: TGTGCCAGCAGCGTCTGGGACTCTGGGGGCACAGATACGCAGTATTTT.

This chain joins TRBV5-1 and TRBJ1-1, with TRBD1 matching 7 bases. From germline, CDR1 is SGHRS and CDR2 YFSETQ. J lost 0 bases, V lost 0 bases, and 2 bases had no gene match. CDR3 length equals 15 residues. CDR3 protein: CASSLEGALNTEAFF. The DNA of the CDR3 is TGCGCCAGCAGCTTGGAGGGGGCGCTGAACACTGAAGCTTTCTTT. Full variable domain (outside the CDR3, taken from reference TRBV5-1 and TRBJ1-1): KAGVTQTPRYLIKTRGQQVTLSCSPISGHRSVSWYQQTPGQGLQFLFEYFSETQRNKGNFPGRFSGRQFSNSRSEMNVSTLELGDSALYLCASSLEGALNTEAFFGQGTRLTVV.

This clone was seen more than once but under ten times. The chain joins TRBV7-9 to TRBJ2-5; possible D gene TRBD1, 5 bases. CDR1 is SEHNR, CDR2 FQNEAQ, per germline (reference sequence). The CDR3 has 12 residues. Here the CDR3 DNA reads TGTTCCGGAGAAGGGCTTGCAAAGGGGCAGTACTTC. Translated: CSGEGLAKGQYF.

The chain employs TRBV9 and TRBJ2-1; 8 nucleotides align to TRBD2. Germline lookup yields CDR1 SGDLS and CDR2 YYNGEE. This CDR3 is 16 amino acids long. J gave up 9 bases and V 4 bases, and 15 bases lay outside the gene matches. CDR3 sequence: CASSLGGGLPAAEQFF. DNA of the CDR3: TGTGCCAGCAGCCTCGGGGGGGGACTCCCGGCGGCTGAGCAGTTCTTC.

This chain uses TRBV6-5 with TRBJ1-2; 10 bases fit TRBD1. Losses at the gene ends were 2 bases for V and 4 bases for J; bases not matched to a gene: 4. The CDR3 is 15 amino acids. The V gene's germline CDR1 is MNHEY and CDR2 SVGAGI. The CDR3, as DNA: TGTGCCAGCAGTTACCCGACAGGGGGCACCTATGGCTACACCTTC. This gives the protein CASSYPTGGTYGYTF.

This clone was detected only a few times. The junction departs from the called germline gene at one end, perhaps through a read error. The chain combines TRBV7-9 with TRBJ2-7; 7 nucleotides agree with TRBD1. This CDR3 has 14 amino acids. CDR1 is SEHNR, CDR2 FQNEAQ, per germline (reference sequence). CDR3 in amino acids: CSSSLVDRAHEQYF. CDR3 bases: TGTTCCAGCAGCTTAGTAGACAGGGCGCACGAGCAGTACTTC.

V is TRBV7-2 and J is TRBJ1-1; 8 nucleotides match TRBD1. The length of the CDR3 is 16 residues. The V gene end was trimmed by 5 bases and the J gene end by 5 bases; junction bases not matched to a gene: 13. From germline, CDR1 is SGHTA and CDR2 FQGNSA. This CDR3 reads CASSPGTGGWETEAFF. The CDR3 DNA reads as TGTGCCAGCAGCCCCGGGACAGGAGGTTGGGAGACTGAAGCTTTCTTT.

The chain is built from TRBV27 and TRBJ2-5; 9 bases line up with TRBD1. The germline CDR1 and CDR2 sequences are MNHEY and SMNVEV (reference sequence). Trimming at V came to 3 bases and at J to 6 bases, leaving 11 bases not matched to a gene. The CDR3 has 16 amino acids. This CDR3 reads CASSFGQGSLTQTQYF. The CDR3 DNA reads TGTGCCAGCAGTTTCGGACAGGGGTCCCTAACACAGACCCAGTACTTC.

The V gene is TRBV5-4, the J gene TRBJ2-3; perhaps TRBD2 as D (6 bases). Trimming cost V 5 bases and J 0 bases, with 10 bases left between them. The CDR3 loop spans 14 amino acids. Germline CDR1 SGHNT, CDR2 YYREEE (reference sequence). The CDR3 sequence: CASRGGVSTDTQYF. The CDR3 nucleotides are TGTGCCAGCAGGGGAGGAGTTAGCACAGATACGCAGTATTTT. The complete variable domain, with remaining parts taken from reference TRBV5-4 and TRBJ2-3, reads ETGVTQSPTHLIKTRGQQVTLRCSSQSGHNTVSWYQQALGQGPQFIFQYYREEENGRGNFPPRFSGLQFPNYSSELNVNALELDDSALYLCASRGGVSTDTQYFGPGTRLTVL.

The chain is built from TRBV5-6 and TRBJ2-7, with 9 bases fitting TRBD1. Looked up from germline, CDR1 is SGHDT and CDR2 is YYEEEE. This CDR3 contains 15 residues. The junction had 7 bases not matched to a gene; V was cut back by 3 bases and J by 3 bases. CDR3 sequence (DNA): TGTGCCAGCAGCTGGATGGGACAGGGACACTACGAGCAGTACTTC. It is translated as CASSWMGQGHYEQYF. The variable domain in full, with the rest retrieved from reference TRBV5-6 and TRBJ2-7, is DAGVTQSPTHLIKTRGQQVTLRCSPKSGHDTVSWYQQALGQGPQFIFQYYEEEERQRGNFPDRFSGHQFPNYSSELNVNALLLGDSALYLCASSWMGQGHYEQYFGPGTRLTVT.

This clone was seen a few times. The rearrangement joins TRBV29-1 to TRBJ2-5; D possibly corresponds to TRBD2 (5 bases). The DNA end favors TRBJ2-7, so the J call may be wrong. Per the germline V gene, CDR1 is SQVTM and CDR2 is ANQGSEA. The CDR3 runs 13 residues. The CDR3 loop reads CSVEDPGKYEQYF. The DNA of the CDR3 is TGCAGCGTTGAAGATCCCGGGAAGTACGAGCAGTACTTC.

The chain is built from TRBV10-3 and TRBJ1-5, with D unclear. V was pared by 7 bases and J by 3 bases, with 10 bases between. Germline V gives CDR1 ENHRY, CDR2 SYGVKD. This CDR3 is built from 13 residues. The DNA for the CDR3 is TGTGCCATCATGCGCGAATACAATCAGCCCCAGCATTTT. It codes for CAIMREYNQPQHF.

A few counts support this clone. Other DNA sequences from this sample encode an identical CDR3 as well. The chain has TRBV7-2 and TRBJ2-5; 13 nucleotides agree with TRBD2. After removal of 1 base from V and 2 bases from J, the junction contained 1 base not matched to a gene. The CDR3 runs 16 residues. Germline CDR1 SGHTA, CDR2 FQGNSA. CDR3 loop: CASSLGLAGGQETQYF. CDR3 sequence (DNA): TGTGCCAGCAGCTTAGGACTAGCGGGAGGACAAGAGACCCAGTACTTC.

CDR3 DNA sequence: TGTGCCAGCAGGCGACAGGGCCATGCTAGCACAGATACGCAGTATTTT. Translation gives CASRRQGHASTDTQYF. The chain joins TRBV27 to TRBJ2-3; 7 bases are a match to TRBD1. With V trimmed by 6 bases and J by 0 bases, 9 bases remained unmatched. The CDR3 is 16 residues long. Germline CDR1 MNHEY, CDR2 SMNVEV (reference sequence).